Sequencing of this T cell receptor beta chain was carried out in a study of shared clonotypes between healthy human individuals. The V gene's germline CDR1 is MDHEN and CDR2 SYDVKM. CDR3 length: 16 amino acids. After removal of 6 bases from V and 5 bases from J, the junction contained 11 bases not matched to a gene. As defined, naive CD8 cells were CD45RO-negative and positively selected for CCR7, with terminally differentiated effector memory CD45RA+ cells excluded. The data were produced by immunoSEQ multiplex PCR, yet TCRdb's version contains in-frame clones alone and is incomplete. This table holds hundreds of thousands of clones, 80% to 95% found once. Findings and caveats of the study: Sample collection involved blood only; tissue repertoires are likely different.

As for this clone: Its specificity is unknown.

The chain combines TRBV28 with TRBJ2-1; 9 bases fit TRBD2. Source material: naive CD8+ T cells sorted from blood. The clonotype was recovered from a man aged 25 to 40 in good health. CDR3 in DNA: TGTGCCAGCAGCCCAAATGCTAGCGGGGACGACAATGAGCAGTTCTTC. Protein sequence: CASSPNASGDDNEQFF.